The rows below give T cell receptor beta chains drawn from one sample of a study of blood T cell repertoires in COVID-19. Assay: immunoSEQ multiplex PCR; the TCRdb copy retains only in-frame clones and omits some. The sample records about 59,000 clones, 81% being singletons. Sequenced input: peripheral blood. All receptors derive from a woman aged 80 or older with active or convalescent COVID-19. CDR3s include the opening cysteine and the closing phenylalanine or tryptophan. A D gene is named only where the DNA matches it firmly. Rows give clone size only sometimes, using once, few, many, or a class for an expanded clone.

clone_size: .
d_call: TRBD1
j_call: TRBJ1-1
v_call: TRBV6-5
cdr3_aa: CASSPGTGLTEAFF
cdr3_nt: TGTGCCAGCAGCCCCGGGACAGGGCTCACTGAAGCTTTCTTT

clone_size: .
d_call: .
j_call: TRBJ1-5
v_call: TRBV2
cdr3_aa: CASSEEGRVNNQPQHF
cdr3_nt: TGTGCCAGCAGTGAAGAGGGCAGGGTGAATAATCAGCCCCAGCATTTT

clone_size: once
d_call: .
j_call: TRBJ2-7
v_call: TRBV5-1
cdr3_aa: CASSFSAGASYEQYF
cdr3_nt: TGCGCCAGCAGCTTTTCTGCGGGGGCATCCTACGAGCAGTACTTC

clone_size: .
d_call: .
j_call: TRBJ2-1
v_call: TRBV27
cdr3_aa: CASSPDLVPYNEQFF
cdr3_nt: TGTGCCAGCAGCCCCGACTTGGTGCCCTACAATGAGCAGTTCTTC

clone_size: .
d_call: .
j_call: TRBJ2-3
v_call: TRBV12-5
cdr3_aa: CASGQGGNPGTDTQYF
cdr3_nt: TGTGCTAGTGGGCAGGGCGGAAACCCCGGCACAGATACGCAGTATTTT

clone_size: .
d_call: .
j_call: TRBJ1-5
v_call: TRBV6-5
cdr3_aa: CASSSRTVDQPQHF
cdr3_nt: TGTGCCAGCAGTTCCCGGACTGTGGATCAGCCCCAGCATTTT

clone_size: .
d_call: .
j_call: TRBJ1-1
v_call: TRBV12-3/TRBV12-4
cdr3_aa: CASRPDTYTEAFF
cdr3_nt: TGTGCCAGCAGACCTGACACATACACTGAAGCTTTCTTT

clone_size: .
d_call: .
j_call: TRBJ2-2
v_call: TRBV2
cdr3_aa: CASALGPNTGELFF
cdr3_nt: TGTGCCTCCGCGCTAGGTCCGAACACCGGGGAGCTGTTTTTT

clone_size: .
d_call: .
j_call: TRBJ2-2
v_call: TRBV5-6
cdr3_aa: CASSEAGTRTGELFF
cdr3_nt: TGTGCCAGCAGCGAGGCCGGGACACGCACCGGGGAGCTGTTTTTT

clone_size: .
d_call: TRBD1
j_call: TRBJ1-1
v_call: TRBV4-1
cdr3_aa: CASSQEDRVTEAFF
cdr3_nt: TGCGCCAGCAGCCAAGAGGACAGGGTCACTGAAGCTTTCTTT

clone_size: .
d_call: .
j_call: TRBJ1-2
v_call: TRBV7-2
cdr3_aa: CASSLASAGVLYGYTF
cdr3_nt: TGTGCCAGCAGCTTAGCTTCTGCAGGGGTCCTCTATGGCTACACCTTC

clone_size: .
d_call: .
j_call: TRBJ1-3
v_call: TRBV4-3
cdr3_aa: CASSQDQGSGNTIYF
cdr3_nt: TGCGCCAGCAGCCAAGATCAGGGGAGTGGAAACACCATATATTTT

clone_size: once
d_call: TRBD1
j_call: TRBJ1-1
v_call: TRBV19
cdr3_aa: CASSVTGRSNTEAFF
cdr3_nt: TGTGCCAGTAGTGTGACAGGGCGCTCGAACACTGAAGCTTTCTTT

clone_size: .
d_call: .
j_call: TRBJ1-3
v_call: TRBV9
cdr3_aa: CASSVQDSSGNTIYF
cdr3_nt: TGTGCCAGCAGCGTGCAGGACAGCTCTGGAAACACCATATATTTT

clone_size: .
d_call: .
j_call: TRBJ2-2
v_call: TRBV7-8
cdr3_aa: CASTTTGQLETGELFF
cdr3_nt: TGTGCCAGCACAACCACAGGGCAGCTCGAGACCGGGGAGCTGTTTTTT

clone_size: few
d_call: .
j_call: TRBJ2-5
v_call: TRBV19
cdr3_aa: CASSIVHSQETQYF
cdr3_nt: TGTGCCAGTAGTATAGTGCACAGCCAAGAGACCCAGTACTTC

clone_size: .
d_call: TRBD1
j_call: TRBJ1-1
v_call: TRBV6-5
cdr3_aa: CASRTGTALNTEAFF
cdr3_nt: TGTGCCAGCAGGACCGGGACAGCCCTGAACACTGAAGCTTTCTTT

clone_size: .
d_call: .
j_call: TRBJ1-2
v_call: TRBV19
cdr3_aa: CASSIGPGQPPGYTF
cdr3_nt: TGTGCCAGTAGTATTGGCCCCGGACAGCCGCCAGGCTACACCTTC

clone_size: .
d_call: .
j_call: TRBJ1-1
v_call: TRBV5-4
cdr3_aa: CASSFSREVPFF
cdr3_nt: TGTGCCAGCAGCTTCAGCAGGGAGGTACCTTTCTTT

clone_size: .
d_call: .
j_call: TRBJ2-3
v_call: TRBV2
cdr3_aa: CASTWGGTDTQYF
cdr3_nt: TGTGCCAGCACATGGGGCGGTACAGATACGCAGTATTTT

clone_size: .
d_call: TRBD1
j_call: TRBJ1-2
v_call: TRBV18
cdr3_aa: CASSPETGTGGTYGYTF
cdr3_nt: TGTGCCAGCTCACCGGAAACCGGGACAGGGGGCACCTATGGCTACACCTTC

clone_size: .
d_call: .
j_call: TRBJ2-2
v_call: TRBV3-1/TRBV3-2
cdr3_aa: CASRRETGELFF
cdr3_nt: TGTGCCAGCAGACGCGAGACCGGGGAGCTGTTTTTT

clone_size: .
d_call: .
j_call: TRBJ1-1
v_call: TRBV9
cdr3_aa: CASSQGGAGTEAFF
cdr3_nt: TGTGCCAGCAGTCAAGGGGGGGCTGGCACTGAAGCTTTCTTT